The 28 T cell receptor beta chains given below trace back to one sample, sequenced in a study of control samples from healthy donors and cancer patients (dated by TCRdb to the early 2020s). The library came from the immunoSEQ multiplex PCR assay. This immuneACCESS table, as held by TCRdb, lists in-frame sequences with V and J called but not all clones. Of the missing ones, under half trace to an unresolved V gene in checked studies; the others have no known cause. The sample data list 150,000 to 200,000 clones, and around 88% of these were observed just once. The leading ten clones occupy roughly 1.7% of the sample. The specimen sequenced was blood. Every receptor here comes from a man between 18 and 35 years old in good health.

The V call is TRBV9, the J call TRBJ2-2; D possibly matches TRBD1 or TRBD2 (5 bases each). Looked up from germline, CDR1 is SGDLS and CDR2 is YYNGEE. The length of the CDR3 is 16 residues. With 1 base removed from V and 4 bases from J, the gap between germline ends came to 14 bases. The CDR3 sequence is CASSVTGTSVTGELFF. CDR3 DNA sequence: TGTGCCAGCAGCGTAACCGGGACCAGCGTCACCGGGGAGCTGTTTTTT. Looking up the rest from reference TRBV9 and TRBJ2-2 gives the full variable domain: DSGVTQTPKHLITATGQRVTLRCSPRSGDLSVYWYQQSLDQGLQFLIQYYNGEERAKGNILERFSAQQFPDLHSELNLSSLELGDSALYFCASSVTGTSVTGELFFGEGSRLTVL.

V usage is TRBV20-1 and J usage is TRBJ2-3, with D possibly being TRBD2 (5 bases). Trimming shortened V by 3 bases and J by 4 bases, and 14 bases separated the two germline ends. The CDR3 extends over 14 amino acids. Germline lookup yields CDR1 DFQATT and CDR2 SNEGSKA (reference sequence). CDR3 region: CSASVLLGPDTQYF. DNA for the CDR3: TGCAGTGCTAGTGTCCTACTAGGGCCAGATACGCAGTATTTT.

The chain is built from TRBV5-5 and TRBJ1-2, with D possibly TRBD1 on 6 matching bases. CDR1 SGHKS and CDR2 YYEKEE come from the germline V gene (reference sequence). V lost 0 bases and J lost 2, with 14 bases in between. CDR3 length: 16 amino acids. The CDR3 nucleotides read TGTGCCAGCAGCTTGGCGGGCCTACAGGGAAACTATGGCTACACCTTC. Its translation: CASSLAGLQGNYGYTF.

J is TRBJ1-6 and V is TRBV21-1. TRBV21-1 is an annotated pseudogene. The CDR3 contains 13 residues. CDR3 sequence: CASSKGDNSPLHF. Here the CDR3 DNA reads TGTGCCAGCAGCAAGGGGGACAATTCACCCCTCCACTTT.

This clone appeared once. V is TRBV15 and J is TRBJ2-1; 11 positions match TRBD1. V lost 0 bases to trimming and J lost 7 bases; unmatched junction nucleotides: 5. There are 16 residues in the CDR3. Germline values: CDR1 LNHNV, CDR2 YYDKDF (reference sequence). CDR3 in amino acids: CATSRDGTGGRNEQFF. DNA for the CDR3: TGTGCCACCAGCAGAGACGGGACAGGGGGAAGGAATGAGCAGTTCTTC. Drawing the rest from reference TRBV15 and TRBJ2-1, the complete variable domain is DAMVIQNPRYQVTQFGKPVTLSCSQTLNHNVMYWYQQKSSQAPKLLFHYYDKDFNNEADTPDNFQSRRPNTSFCFLDIRSPGLGDTAMYLCATSRDGTGGRNEQFFGPGTRLTVL.

The chain employs TRBV7-9 and TRBJ2-3, with D tentatively TRBD2 (5 bases). Trimming removed 6 bases at V and 6 bases at J, with 22 bases between. The CDR3 covers 16 residues. Germline-derived CDR1 and CDR2 are SEHNR and FQNEAQ (reference sequence). CDR3 DNA sequence: TGTGCCAGCAGAAACCCCTCCGGGAACAAGGAGGATACGCAGTATTTT. Encoded protein: CASRNPSGNKEDTQYF.

The J gene is TRBJ2-3, the V gene TRBV27, with 8 bases matching TRBD1. This CDR3 comprises 14 residues. J was trimmed by 3 bases and V by 5 bases; bases with no gene match: 4. Germline values: CDR1 MNHEY, CDR2 SMNVEV (reference sequence). The DNA of the CDR3 is TGTGCCAGCAGTGCCGGACAGGGAACAGATACGCAGTATTTT. Translated: CASSAGQGTDTQYF.

The rearrangement uses TRBV5-8 and TRBJ2-3; D remains unclear. The CDR3 length is 13 residues. Trimming shortened V by 0 bases and J by 5 bases, and 7 bases separated the two germline ends. Per the germline V gene, CDR1 is SGHTS and CDR2 is YDEGEE. The CDR3 coding sequence is TGTGCCAGCAGCTTGGGTGGTGAAGATACGCAGTATTTT. It yields the protein CASSLGGEDTQYF.

This clone was detected once. This rearrangement joins TRBV18 to TRBJ1-5; maybe TRBD1 (6 bases). The V gene lost 6 bases and the J gene lost 5 bases, with 11 bases spanning the gap. The CDR3 runs 13 residues. CDR1 and CDR2 from the germline V gene are KGHSH and LQKENI. CDR3 DNA: TGTGCCAGCTCCCTACAGGGTGATCAGCCCCAGCATTTT. Its translation: CASSLQGDQPQHF.

V and J are TRBV7-6 and TRBJ1-3; 7 nucleotides agree with TRBD1. The germline gives CDR1 SGHVS, CDR2 FNYEAQ. V gave up 0 bases and J gave up 0 bases; unmatched junction bases: 5. This CDR3 is 17 amino acids long. The CDR3 spells CASSLAGTALSGNTIYF. DNA for the CDR3: TGTGCCAGCAGCTTAGCCGGGACAGCCCTCTCTGGAAACACCATATATTTT.

The chain carries TRBV4-3 and TRBJ2-7; either TRBD1 or TRBD2 may fit D (5 bases each). Between the trimmed V and J ends, which lost 0 bases and 5 bases, there was a span of 17 bases. The CDR3 contains 16 residues. Germline lookup yields CDR1 LGHNA and CDR2 YSLEER. The CDR3 DNA reads TGCGCCAGCAGCCAAGATCGGGGCAGGGCTCTAGACGAGCAGTACTTC. Translation gives CASSQDRGRALDEQYF.

V gene TRBV13 combines with J gene TRBJ1-1, with 9 positions matching TRBD1. This CDR3 has 15 amino acids. CDR1 is PRHDT and CDR2 is FYEKMQ in the germline V gene (reference sequence). The junction had 2 bases not matched to a gene; V was cut back by 3 bases and J by 0 bases. CDR3 nucleotide sequence: TGTGCCAGCAGCTTTGGGACAGGGTTGAACACTGAAGCTTTCTTT. It is translated as CASSFGTGLNTEAFF.

CDR3 DNA: TGTGCCAGTAGTATAGATGACAGAGCTGGAAACACCATATATTTT. Protein product: CASSIDDRAGNTIYF. V usage is TRBV19 and J usage is TRBJ1-3, with D maybe TRBD1 (5 bases). The CDR3 has 15 residues. The germline V gene has CDR1 LNHDA and CDR2 SQIVND (reference sequence). V shed 0 bases and J shed 2 bases, with 8 bases lying between them.

This chain uses TRBV18 with TRBJ2-1; D is uncertain. Germline CDR1 and CDR2: KGHSH and LQKENI. The CDR3 is 13 residues long. V was shortened by 3 bases and J by 3 bases, with 6 bases between the two germline ends. In nucleotides, the CDR3 is TGTGCCAGCTCACCGGGCAACTACAATGAGCAGTTCTTC. Amino acid sequence: CASSPGNYNEQFF.

The chain has TRBV7-9 and TRBJ2-5, with D uncertain. The V gene's germline CDR1 is SEHNR and CDR2 FQNEAQ (reference sequence). The CDR3 covers 13 residues. V was pared by 7 bases and J by 2 bases, with 11 bases between. CDR3 sequence: CASTASLQETQYF. The DNA of the CDR3 is TGTGCCAGCACGGCTAGTTTACAAGAGACCCAGTACTTC.

The chain is built from TRBV5-5 and TRBJ2-1; D is undetermined. The CDR3 has 13 amino acids. Per the germline V gene, CDR1 is SGHKS and CDR2 is YYEKEE (reference sequence). The V gene lost 2 bases and the J gene lost 6 bases, with 9 bases spanning the gap. CDR3 in DNA: TGTGCCAGCAGCTTTAGGGTCCCCAATGAGCAGTTCTTC. It encodes CASSFRVPNEQFF.

The chain employs TRBV2 and TRBJ2-3; D uncertain. The CDR3 has 12 residues. Trimming stripped 7 bases from V and 6 bases from J, with 11 bases between. Germline-derived CDR1 and CDR2 are SNHLY and FYNNEI. The CDR3 sequence: CASMGITDTQYF. CDR3 coding DNA: TGTGCCAGCATGGGTATCACGGATACGCAGTATTTT.

The chain employs TRBV5-1 and TRBJ2-7, with D uncertain. Per germline, CDR1 SGHRS and CDR2 YFSETQ. The CDR3 length is 14 residues. Trimming took off 1 base at V and 1 base at J, with 9 bases between the two ends. CDR3 loop: CASSLNFGSYEQYF. For the CDR3, the DNA is TGCGCCAGCAGCTTGAATTTTGGTTCCTACGAGCAGTACTTC.

The rearrangement links TRBV27 to TRBJ2-3; the D is unclear. Germline V gene sequence: CDR1 MNHEY, CDR2 SMNVEV (reference sequence). This CDR3 contains 14 residues. V shed 8 bases and J shed 4 bases, with 16 bases lying between them. CDR3: CASGVYGVSDTQYF. CDR3 sequence (DNA): TGTGCCAGCGGGGTATATGGCGTTTCAGATACGCAGTATTTT.

V usage is TRBV27 and J usage is TRBJ1-6; possible D gene TRBD1, 5 bases. Trimming stripped 5 bases from V and 7 bases from J, with 12 bases between. The CDR3 is 14 amino acids. CDR1 is MNHEY, CDR2 SMNVEV, per germline (reference sequence). CDR3 bases: TGTGCCAGCAGTCAGGGACGCGCAAATTCACCCCTCCACTTT. Its protein product is CASSQGRANSPLHF.

The chain combines TRBV7-3 with TRBJ2-5, with TRBD2 identical over 11 bases. Per the germline V gene, CDR1 is SGHTA and CDR2 is FQGTGA. Unmatched junction bases numbered 3, after V lost 2 bases and J lost 4 bases. The CDR3 has 15 amino acids. The CDR3 is CASSLGTSGPETQYF. As DNA, the CDR3 is TGTGCCAGCAGCTTAGGGACTAGCGGTCCAGAGACCCAGTACTTC.

The CDR3 region is CASSLLGRGYTEAFF. CDR3 bases: TGTGCCAGCAGTTTGTTGGGGCGGGGGTACACTGAAGCTTTCTTT. The chain has TRBV27 and TRBJ1-1, with D possibly matching TRBD1 (5 bases). Trimming removed 3 bases from V and 3 bases from J, with 14 bases in between. The germline CDR1 and CDR2 sequences are MNHEY and SMNVEV (reference sequence). The CDR3 is 15 residues long.

The chain links TRBV5-1 to TRBJ2-1, with D possibly matching TRBD2 (6 bases). Germline V gives CDR1 SGHRS, CDR2 YFSETQ. The CDR3 totals 15 residues. V was cut by 1 base and J by 6 bases, with 14 bases left in between. CDR3 region: CASSLTGGSGNEQFF. CDR3 DNA sequence: TGCGCCAGCAGCTTGACCGGGGGTTCGGGCAATGAGCAGTTCTTC.

CDR3 sequence reads: CASSSSGTGRINEQFF. The CDR3 nucleotides are TGCGCCAGCAGCTCCTCCGGGACAGGGCGGATCAATGAGCAGTTCTTC. V usage is TRBV5-1 and J usage is TRBJ2-1; 9 bases are a match to TRBD1. The V segment lost 3 bases and the J segment 6 bases; nucleotides outside the gene matches: 10. The CDR3 is 16 amino acids. The germline V gene encodes CDR1 SGHRS and CDR2 YFSETQ.

The chain employs TRBV3-1 (or the pseudogene TRBV3-2) and TRBJ1-1; D ambiguous. This CDR3 comprises 15 residues. The ends were cut back, 0 bases at V and 2 bases at J, with 10 bases in the middle. Germline assignment: CDR1 LGHDT and CDR2 YNNKEL (reference sequence). Written as DNA, the CDR3 is TGTGCCAGCAGCCAAGATTCGGCAGCTAACACTGAAGCTTTCTTT. This translates into CASSQDSAANTEAFF.

V and J are TRBV2 and TRBJ2-3; 7 bases agree with TRBD2. CDR1 is SNHLY and CDR2 is FYNNEI in the germline V gene. The CDR3 consists of 17 residues. The trim removed 8 bases at V and 0 bases at J, leaving 14 bases unmatched. CDR3 in DNA: TGTGCCAGCCGGGATCCTCGGCGGGAGACTAGCACAGATACGCAGTATTTT. Translating gives CASRDPRRETSTDTQYF.

This clone was detected once. The chain carries TRBV5-5 and TRBJ1-6; 9 nucleotides match TRBD1. The J segment lost 10 bases and the V segment lost 4 bases, leaving 9 bases of the junction unmatched. The CDR3 loop spans 15 amino acids. Germline assignment: CDR1 SGHKS and CDR2 YYEKEE (reference sequence). The CDR3: CASSGGTGTGSPLHF. CDR3 bases: TGTGCCAGCAGCGGGGGGACAGGGACTGGGTCACCCCTCCACTTT.

This clone was seen ten or more times. The chain carries TRBV9 and TRBJ2-1; 14 bases are a match to TRBD2. Germline trimming cut 4 bases from V and 2 bases from J; bases unmatched to any gene: 5. The CDR3 sequence is 17 residues long. The germline gives CDR1 SGDLS, CDR2 YYNGEE. This CDR3 is CASSFGTSGGAYNEQFF. For the CDR3, the DNA is TGTGCCAGCAGCTTCGGGACTAGCGGGGGCGCCTACAATGAGCAGTTCTTC. Full variable domain (missing parts from reference TRBV9 and TRBJ2-1): DSGVTQTPKHLITATGQRVTLRCSPRSGDLSVYWYQQSLDQGLQFLIQYYNGEERAKGNILERFSAQQFPDLHSELNLSSLELGDSALYFCASSFGTSGGAYNEQFFGPGTRLTVL.